These 23 T cell receptor beta chains came from one sample sequenced in a study of T-cell reconstitution after alpha-beta-depleted transplantation in children. Unique molecular identifiers featured in how the TCRbeta library was prepared. TCRdb processed the PCR reads anew with MiXCR; each CDR3 protein has one entry. The repertoire includes 600,000 to 700,000 distinct CDR3 sequences, approximately 16% of them detected once, and approximately 1% sits in the top ten. The sequencing here drew on PBMCs from the stem cell graft donor, taken from the stem cell graft. The receptors derive from a human donor who donated a stem cell graft to a child with acute myeloid leukemia.

This clonotype was observed a few times. The V and J genes are TRBV12-3 or TRBV12-4 and TRBJ1-1; 7 bases agree with TRBD1. This CDR3 spans 14 amino acids. The V gene end was trimmed by 8 bases and the J gene end by 5 bases; junction bases not matched to a gene: 11. The CDR3 DNA is TGTGCCAGCCTTTACAGGGGATTGAGGACTGAAGCTTTCTTT. Translating it yields CASLYRGLRTEAFF.

This clonotype was detected ten times or more. This rearrangement joins TRBV7-9 to TRBJ1-6, with D possibly being TRBD1 (6 bases). V gave up 5 bases and J gave up 8 bases, with 16 bases separating them. CDR3 length equals 15 residues. From germline, CDR1 is SEHNR and CDR2 FQNEAQ (reference sequence). The CDR3 sequence: CASSTFRGSHSPLHF. CDR3 in DNA: TGTGCCAGCAGCACCTTCAGGGGTTCTCATTCACCCCTCCACTTT.

The chain is built from TRBV5-1 and TRBJ2-5; D uncertain. V lost 2 bases and J lost 8, with 7 bases in between. This CDR3 spans 11 amino acids. The V gene's germline CDR1 is SGHRS and CDR2 YFSETQ. CDR3 nucleotides: TGCGCCAGCAGCTTCGACGAAACCCAGTACTTC. Translating it yields CASSFDETQYF.

Comment on this clonotype: A clone one base away is much larger, so this may be a read error. The conserved closing phenylalanine or tryptophan is absent in this CDR3, likely reflecting a read error. No DNA is shown, since the ends of the CDR3 on it are uncertain; the CDR3 is the one TCRdb lists. The rearrangement links TRBV20-1 to TRBJ2-7; TRBD1 was called by the table and not checked on the DNA. Germline CDR1 and CDR2: DFQATT and SNEGSKA (reference sequence). 12 amino acids form the CDR3, both terminal residues included. CDR3 sequence reads: CSARDRVGNENG.

In its sample, this clonotype was seen many times. The chain recombines TRBV20-1 with TRBJ1-5, with 7 bases that match TRBD1. V shed 3 bases and J 6 bases; nucleotides not matched to a gene: 5. The CDR3 runs 13 residues. CDR1 is DFQATT, CDR2 SNEGSKA, per germline (reference sequence). This CDR3 is CSARAGGIQPQHF. CDR3 bases: TGCAGTGCTAGGGCAGGGGGGATTCAGCCCCAGCATTTT.

This clonotype was detected only a few times. V usage is TRBV7-2 and J usage is TRBJ1-5; the match to TRBD1 covers 7 bases. The trim removed 5 bases at V and 5 bases at J, leaving 3 bases unmatched. Germline values: CDR1 SGHTA, CDR2 FQGNSA. The CDR3 runs to 13 residues. This CDR3 is CASSQQGYQPQHF. The DNA of the CDR3 is TGTGCCAGCAGCCAACAGGGGTATCAGCCCCAGCATTTT.

This clonotype has at least ten counts. The chain has TRBV27 and TRBJ2-1; 11 positions agree with TRBD1. CDR1 is MNHEY, CDR2 SMNVEV, per germline (reference sequence). V dropped 6 bases and J dropped 3; count of bases not matched to a gene: 1. The CDR3 has 14 residues. The CDR3 region is CASRGQGGYNEQFF. The CDR3 DNA sequence: TGTGCCAGCAGGGGACAGGGGGGCTACAATGAGCAGTTCTTC.

This clonotype was observed many times. The chain uses TRBV20-1 and TRBJ1-5; 7 bases line up with TRBD1. The J segment lost 5 bases and the V segment lost 2 bases, leaving 6 bases of the junction unmatched. The CDR3 length is 14 residues. CDR1 is DFQATT, CDR2 SNEGSKA, per germline (reference sequence). In DNA form, the CDR3 reads TGCAGTGCTAGAAAGGGGGCATCGGATCAGCCCCAGCATTTT. Translating it yields CSARKGASDQPQHF.

This clonotype was seen repeatedly, ten times or more. The DNA of the CDR3 is TGTGCCAGCAGTCAAACCACGGGGTCTACTGAAGCTTTCTTT. Amino acids: CASSQTTGSTEAFF. The chain links TRBV6-1 to TRBJ1-1; the D is unclear. CDR1 and CDR2 from the germline V gene are MNHNS and SASEGT. Trimming removed 5 bases from V and 5 bases from J, with 15 bases in between. This CDR3 is 14 amino acids long.

CDR3 region: CASSHARLAGAYNEQFF. The DNA of the CDR3 is TGTGCCAGCAGCCACGCCCGACTAGCGGGGGCCTACAATGAGCAGTTCTTC. This rearrangement joins TRBV7-2 to TRBJ2-1; 12 positions match TRBD2. The CDR3 consists of 17 residues. V gave up 5 bases and J gave up 2 bases; unmatched junction bases: 7. The germline CDR1 and CDR2 sequences are SGHTA and FQGNSA.

This clonotype was seen a handful of times. CDR3 sequence (DNA): TGTGCCAGCTCGCCGGGACCCTCAGGGACTGGCTACACCTTC. Its protein product is CASSPGPSGTGYTF. The rearrangement uses TRBV12-3 or TRBV12-4 and TRBJ1-2; D is possibly TRBD1 (5 bases). Trimming cost V 8 bases and J 7 bases, with 20 bases left between them. The CDR3 totals 14 residues.

V usage is TRBV12-3 or TRBV12-4 and J usage is TRBJ2-5, with 9 bases identical to TRBD2. The CDR3 has 18 residues. J lost 7 bases, V lost 6 bases, and 21 bases had no gene match. CDR3 amino acids: CASSTQAGLAGGGRTQYF. In DNA form, the CDR3 reads TGTGCCAGCAGCACTCAAGCGGGACTAGCAGGCGGGGGTCGGACCCAGTACTTC.

This clonotype came up many times. The chain combines TRBV5-5 with TRBJ2-7; D is unclear. The CDR3 has 16 amino acids. CDR1 and CDR2 (germline): SGHKS, YYEKEE (reference sequence). V lost 0 bases to trimming and J lost 2 bases, with 15 bases between them. The CDR3 sequence is CASSLAGKRLAYEQYV. DNA of the CDR3: TGTGCCAGCAGCTTGGCTGGGAAGCGTTTGGCCTACGAGCAGTACGTC.

This clonotype was picked up many times. The chain uses TRBV20-1 and TRBJ2-1, with D tentatively TRBD1 or TRBD2 (5 bases each). This CDR3 is built from 12 residues. Germline V lookup: CDR1 DFQATT, CDR2 SNEGSKA (reference sequence). The V end lost 7 bases, the J end lost 8 bases, and 15 bases lay between the germline ends. CDR3 sequence (DNA): TGCAGTGTTGGGGGACCTGGGGATGAGCAGTTCTTC. This encodes CSVGGPGDEQFF.

This clonotype has ten or more counts. V and J are TRBV24-1 and TRBJ1-1; D is unclear. This CDR3 comprises 12 residues. Trimming pared 7 bases from V and 1 base from J, leaving 6 bases between. CDR1 and CDR2 (germline): KGHDR, SFDVKD. The CDR3 DNA is TGTGCCACCAGGAATCCGAACACTGAAGCTTTCTTT. Translating it yields CATRNPNTEAFF.

This clonotype has a handful of counts. The chain links TRBV2 to TRBJ2-7, with 7 bases matching TRBD1. Trimming cost V 6 bases and J 0 bases; bases outside gene matches: 5. There are 14 residues in the CDR3. Germline V CDR1 and CDR2: SNHLY, FYNNEI. This CDR3 is CASRGQTLSYEQYF. The CDR3 DNA reads as TGTGCCAGCAGGGGACAGACGCTCTCCTACGAGCAGTACTTC.

In its sample, this clonotype was seen many times. The chain is built from TRBV20-1 and TRBJ2-7; TRBD2 matches 7 bases. Per germline, CDR1 DFQATT and CDR2 SNEGSKA (reference sequence). The CDR3 runs to 13 residues. V was pared by 6 bases and J by 1 base, with 6 bases of the junction left unmatched. CDR3 region: CSALGGGSYEQYF. CDR3 DNA sequence: TGCAGTGCCCTCGGCGGGGGTTCCTACGAGCAGTACTTC.

This clonotype was recorded only once. The chain is built from TRBV7-2 and TRBJ2-3; TRBD2 matches 10 bases. Losses at the gene ends were 1 base for V and 2 bases for J; bases not matched to a gene: 6. The CDR3 runs 17 residues. Germline-derived CDR1 and CDR2 are SGHTA and FQGNSA. The CDR3 DNA reads as TGTGCCAGCAGCTTAGTCCCACTAGCGGGAAACACAGATACGCAGTATTTT. Protein product: CASSLVPLAGNTDTQYF.

This clonotype has a count of ten or more. The chain combines TRBV20-1 with TRBJ2-5; 7 bases map to TRBD2. Germline V gene data show CDR1 as DFQATT and CDR2 as SNEGSKA (reference sequence). The CDR3 has 13 residues. V shed 3 bases and J 2 bases; nucleotides not matched to a gene: 3. CDR3 region: CSARRGTQETQYF. CDR3 bases: TGCAGTGCTAGGCGGGGGACGCAAGAGACCCAGTACTTC.

Details on this clonotype: This may stem from a read error, because a much larger clone lies one nucleotide away. CDR3 protein: CASSFQTQETQYF. CDR3 sequence (DNA): TGTGCCAGCAGCTTTCAGACTCAAGAGACCCAGTACTTC. This chain links TRBV5-6 with TRBJ2-5; D unclear. Germline-derived CDR1 and CDR2 are SGHDT and YYEEEE. V lost 2 bases to trimming and J lost 2 bases, with 7 bases between them. The CDR3 covers 13 residues.

At least ten counts were recorded for this clonotype. This chain connects TRBV6-2 or TRBV6-3 to TRBJ1-2, with D uncertain. There are 12 residues in the CDR3. V lost 7 bases, J lost 14 bases, and 20 bases lay in between. Germline values: CDR1 MNHEY, CDR2 SVGEGT. CDR3 nucleotides: TGTGCCAGCACCCCACCTACGGGCGCGAAGACCTTC. Its translation is CASTPPTGAKTF.

This clonotype was counted a few times. The chain is built from TRBV6-5 and TRBJ1-1; 10 bases agree with TRBD1. Trimming removed 0 bases from V and 4 bases from J; junction bases left unmatched: 5. CDR1 and CDR2 (germline): MNHEY, SVGAGI. There are 16 residues in the CDR3. The CDR3 DNA sequence: TGTGCCAGCAGTTACTCACAGACAGGGGGCTTCACTGAAGCTTTCTTT. Protein: CASSYSQTGGFTEAFF.

This clonotype was observed at least ten times. The J gene is TRBJ2-3, the V gene TRBV20-1, with TRBD2 matching 8 bases. Germline CDR1 is DFQATT and CDR2 is SNEGSKA (reference sequence). The CDR3 is 15 residues long. J was trimmed by 1 base and V by 5 bases; bases with no gene match: 8. The CDR3 loop is CSAPERAGGTDTQYF. CDR3 coding DNA: TGCAGTGCTCCGGAGCGAGCGGGGGGCACAGATACGCAGTATTTT.